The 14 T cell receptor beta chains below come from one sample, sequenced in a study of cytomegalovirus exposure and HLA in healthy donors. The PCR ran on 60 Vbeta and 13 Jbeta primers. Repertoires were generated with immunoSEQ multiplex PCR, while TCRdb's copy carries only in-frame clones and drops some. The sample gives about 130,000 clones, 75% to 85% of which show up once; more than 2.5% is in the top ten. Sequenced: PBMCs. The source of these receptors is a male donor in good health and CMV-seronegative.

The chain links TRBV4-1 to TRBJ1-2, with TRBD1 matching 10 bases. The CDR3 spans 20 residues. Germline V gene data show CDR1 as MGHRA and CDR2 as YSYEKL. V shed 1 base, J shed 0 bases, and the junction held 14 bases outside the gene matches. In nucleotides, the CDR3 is TGCGCCAGCAGCCAAGTTTGGGACCGGGACAGGGGCTTAGCTAACTATGGCTACACCTTC. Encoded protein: CASSQVWDRDRGLANYGYTF.

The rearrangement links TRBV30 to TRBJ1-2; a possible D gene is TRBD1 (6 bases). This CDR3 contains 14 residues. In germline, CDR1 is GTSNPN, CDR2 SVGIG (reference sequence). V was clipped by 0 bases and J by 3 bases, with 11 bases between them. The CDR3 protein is CAWSVGGEHYGYTF. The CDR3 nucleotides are TGTGCCTGGAGTGTAGGGGGTGAACACTATGGCTACACCTTC. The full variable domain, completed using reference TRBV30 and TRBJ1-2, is SQTIHQWPATLVQPVGSPLSLECTVEGTSNPNLYWYRQAAGRGLQLLFYSVGIGQISSEVPQNLSASRPQDRQFILSSKKLLLSDSGFYLCAWSVGGEHYGYTFGSGTRLTVV.

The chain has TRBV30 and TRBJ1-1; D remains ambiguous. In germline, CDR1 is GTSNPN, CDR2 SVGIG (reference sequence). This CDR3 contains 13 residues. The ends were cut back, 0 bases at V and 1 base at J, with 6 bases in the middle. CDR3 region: CAWSVRENTEAFF. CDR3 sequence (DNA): TGTGCCTGGAGTGTACGAGAGAACACTGAAGCTTTCTTT.

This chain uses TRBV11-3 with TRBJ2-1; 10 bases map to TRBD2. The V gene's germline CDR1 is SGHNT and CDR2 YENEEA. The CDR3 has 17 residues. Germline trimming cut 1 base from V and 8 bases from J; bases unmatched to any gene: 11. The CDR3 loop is CASSLGSGGSSLHEQFF. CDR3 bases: TGTGCCAGCAGCTTAGGTAGCGGGGGGTCCTCTCTCCATGAGCAGTTCTTC.

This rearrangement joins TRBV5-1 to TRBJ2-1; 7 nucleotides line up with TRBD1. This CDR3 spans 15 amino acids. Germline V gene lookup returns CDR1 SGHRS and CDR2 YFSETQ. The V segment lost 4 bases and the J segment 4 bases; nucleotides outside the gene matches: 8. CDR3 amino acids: CASSPDRVLYNEQFF. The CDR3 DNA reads TGCGCCAGCAGCCCCGACAGGGTTTTATACAATGAGCAGTTCTTC.

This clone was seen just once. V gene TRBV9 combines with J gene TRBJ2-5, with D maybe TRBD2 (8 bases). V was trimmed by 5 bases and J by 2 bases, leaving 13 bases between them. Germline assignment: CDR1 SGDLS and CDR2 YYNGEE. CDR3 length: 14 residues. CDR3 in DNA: TGTGCCAGCAGTGCGGGGGGACAGCAAGAGACCCAGTACTTC. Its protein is CASSAGGQQETQYF.

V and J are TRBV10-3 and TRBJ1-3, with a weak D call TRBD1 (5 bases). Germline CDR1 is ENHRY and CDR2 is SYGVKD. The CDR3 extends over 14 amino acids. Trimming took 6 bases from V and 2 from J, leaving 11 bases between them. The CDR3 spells CAIRKTEAGNTIYF. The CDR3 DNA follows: TGTGCCATCAGGAAGACAGAGGCTGGAAACACCATATATTTT.

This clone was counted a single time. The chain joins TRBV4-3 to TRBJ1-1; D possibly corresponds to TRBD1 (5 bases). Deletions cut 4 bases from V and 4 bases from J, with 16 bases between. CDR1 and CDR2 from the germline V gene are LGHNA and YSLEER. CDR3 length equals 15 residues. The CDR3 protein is CASSRGAEALTEAFF. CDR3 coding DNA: TGCGCCAGCAGCCGCGGGGCGGAGGCCCTCACTGAAGCTTTCTTT.

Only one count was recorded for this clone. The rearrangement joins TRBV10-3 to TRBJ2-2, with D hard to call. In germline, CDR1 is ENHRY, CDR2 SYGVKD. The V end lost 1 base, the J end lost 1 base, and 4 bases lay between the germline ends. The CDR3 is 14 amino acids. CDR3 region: CAISEYKNTGELFF. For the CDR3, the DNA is TGTGCCATCAGTGAGTACAAGAACACCGGGGAGCTGTTTTTT.

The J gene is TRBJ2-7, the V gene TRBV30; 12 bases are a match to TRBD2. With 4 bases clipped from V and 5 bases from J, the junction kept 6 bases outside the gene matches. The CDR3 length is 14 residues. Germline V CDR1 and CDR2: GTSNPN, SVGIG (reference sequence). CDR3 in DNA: TGTGCCTGGAAACCTAGCGGGAGGGAGGACGAGCAGTACTTC. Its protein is CAWKPSGREDEQYF. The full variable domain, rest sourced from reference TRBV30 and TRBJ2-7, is SQTIHQWPATLVQPVGSPLSLECTVEGTSNPNLYWYRQAAGRGLQLLFYSVGIGQISSEVPQNLSASRPQDRQFILSSKKLLLSDSGFYLCAWKPSGREDEQYFGPGTRLTVT.

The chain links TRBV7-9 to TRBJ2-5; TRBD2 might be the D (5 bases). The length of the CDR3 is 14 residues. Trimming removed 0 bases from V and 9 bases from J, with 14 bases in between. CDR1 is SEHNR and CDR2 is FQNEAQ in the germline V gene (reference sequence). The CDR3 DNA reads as TGTGCCAGCAGCTTAGCGCAGCGGTCGGAATCCCAGTACTTC. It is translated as CASSLAQRSESQYF.

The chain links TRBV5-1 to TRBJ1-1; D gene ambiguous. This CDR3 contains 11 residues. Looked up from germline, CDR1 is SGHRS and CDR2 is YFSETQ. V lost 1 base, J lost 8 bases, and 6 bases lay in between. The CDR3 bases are TGCGCCAGCAGCTTGCGCGGGGAAGCTTTCTTT. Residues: CASSLRGEAFF.

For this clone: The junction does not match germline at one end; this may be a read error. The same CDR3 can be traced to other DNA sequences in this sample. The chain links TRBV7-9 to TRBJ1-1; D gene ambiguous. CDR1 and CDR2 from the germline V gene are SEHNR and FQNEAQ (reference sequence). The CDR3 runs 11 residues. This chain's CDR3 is CSSSLNTEAFF. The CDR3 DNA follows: TGTTCCAGCAGTCTAAACACTGAAGCTTTCTTT.

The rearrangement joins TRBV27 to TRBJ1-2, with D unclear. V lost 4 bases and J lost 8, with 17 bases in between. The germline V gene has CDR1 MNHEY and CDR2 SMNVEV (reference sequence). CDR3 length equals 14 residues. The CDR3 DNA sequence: TGTGCCAGCAGTTCCGCCTCCGGGGTGGGAGGCTACACCTTC. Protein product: CASSSASGVGGYTF.